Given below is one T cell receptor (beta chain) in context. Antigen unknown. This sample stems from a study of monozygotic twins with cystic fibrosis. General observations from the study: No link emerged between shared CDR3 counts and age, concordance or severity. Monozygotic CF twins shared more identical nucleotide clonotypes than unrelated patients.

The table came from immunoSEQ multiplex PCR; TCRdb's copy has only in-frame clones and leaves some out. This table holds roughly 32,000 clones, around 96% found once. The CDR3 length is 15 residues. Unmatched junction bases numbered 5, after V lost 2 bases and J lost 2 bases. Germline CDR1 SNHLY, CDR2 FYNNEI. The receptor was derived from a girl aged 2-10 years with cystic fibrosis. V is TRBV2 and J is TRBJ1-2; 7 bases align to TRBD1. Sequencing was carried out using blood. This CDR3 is CASSERTGTNYGYTF. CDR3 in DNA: TGTGCCAGCAGTGAAAGGACAGGCACAAACTATGGCTACACCTTC.